The sequence of this T cell receptor beta chain was determined in a study of PD-1 blockade in classical Hodgkin lymphoma. Overall study findings and caveats: Still unresolved is the cause of the repertoire differences, which may be disease activity or prior therapy.

Generated by immunoSEQ multiplex PCR, the TCRdb table keeps only in-frame clones and is missing some. The sample contains roughly 26,000 clones, 85% to 90% of which appear only once. This CDR3 spans 19 amino acids. Trimming took 2 bases from V and 6 from J; bases not matched to a gene: 13. Germline V gene sequence: CDR1 MGHRA, CDR2 YSYEKL. In every patient, relapse followed autologous stem cell transplantation, while exposure to brentuximab vedotin differed. Concerning this clone: Its antigen is unknown.

Here the sequenced sample was peripheral blood mononuclear cells (PBMCs), taken at baseline. V usage is TRBV4-1 and J usage is TRBJ2-2, with 12 nucleotides matching TRBD2. The TCR comes from a human donor with classical Hodgkin lymphoma. This CDR3 reads CASSQPFPGLAGIAGELFF. In DNA form, the CDR3 reads TGCGCCAGCAGCCAACCTTTCCCCGGACTAGCGGGGATTGCCGGGGAGCTGTTTTTT.